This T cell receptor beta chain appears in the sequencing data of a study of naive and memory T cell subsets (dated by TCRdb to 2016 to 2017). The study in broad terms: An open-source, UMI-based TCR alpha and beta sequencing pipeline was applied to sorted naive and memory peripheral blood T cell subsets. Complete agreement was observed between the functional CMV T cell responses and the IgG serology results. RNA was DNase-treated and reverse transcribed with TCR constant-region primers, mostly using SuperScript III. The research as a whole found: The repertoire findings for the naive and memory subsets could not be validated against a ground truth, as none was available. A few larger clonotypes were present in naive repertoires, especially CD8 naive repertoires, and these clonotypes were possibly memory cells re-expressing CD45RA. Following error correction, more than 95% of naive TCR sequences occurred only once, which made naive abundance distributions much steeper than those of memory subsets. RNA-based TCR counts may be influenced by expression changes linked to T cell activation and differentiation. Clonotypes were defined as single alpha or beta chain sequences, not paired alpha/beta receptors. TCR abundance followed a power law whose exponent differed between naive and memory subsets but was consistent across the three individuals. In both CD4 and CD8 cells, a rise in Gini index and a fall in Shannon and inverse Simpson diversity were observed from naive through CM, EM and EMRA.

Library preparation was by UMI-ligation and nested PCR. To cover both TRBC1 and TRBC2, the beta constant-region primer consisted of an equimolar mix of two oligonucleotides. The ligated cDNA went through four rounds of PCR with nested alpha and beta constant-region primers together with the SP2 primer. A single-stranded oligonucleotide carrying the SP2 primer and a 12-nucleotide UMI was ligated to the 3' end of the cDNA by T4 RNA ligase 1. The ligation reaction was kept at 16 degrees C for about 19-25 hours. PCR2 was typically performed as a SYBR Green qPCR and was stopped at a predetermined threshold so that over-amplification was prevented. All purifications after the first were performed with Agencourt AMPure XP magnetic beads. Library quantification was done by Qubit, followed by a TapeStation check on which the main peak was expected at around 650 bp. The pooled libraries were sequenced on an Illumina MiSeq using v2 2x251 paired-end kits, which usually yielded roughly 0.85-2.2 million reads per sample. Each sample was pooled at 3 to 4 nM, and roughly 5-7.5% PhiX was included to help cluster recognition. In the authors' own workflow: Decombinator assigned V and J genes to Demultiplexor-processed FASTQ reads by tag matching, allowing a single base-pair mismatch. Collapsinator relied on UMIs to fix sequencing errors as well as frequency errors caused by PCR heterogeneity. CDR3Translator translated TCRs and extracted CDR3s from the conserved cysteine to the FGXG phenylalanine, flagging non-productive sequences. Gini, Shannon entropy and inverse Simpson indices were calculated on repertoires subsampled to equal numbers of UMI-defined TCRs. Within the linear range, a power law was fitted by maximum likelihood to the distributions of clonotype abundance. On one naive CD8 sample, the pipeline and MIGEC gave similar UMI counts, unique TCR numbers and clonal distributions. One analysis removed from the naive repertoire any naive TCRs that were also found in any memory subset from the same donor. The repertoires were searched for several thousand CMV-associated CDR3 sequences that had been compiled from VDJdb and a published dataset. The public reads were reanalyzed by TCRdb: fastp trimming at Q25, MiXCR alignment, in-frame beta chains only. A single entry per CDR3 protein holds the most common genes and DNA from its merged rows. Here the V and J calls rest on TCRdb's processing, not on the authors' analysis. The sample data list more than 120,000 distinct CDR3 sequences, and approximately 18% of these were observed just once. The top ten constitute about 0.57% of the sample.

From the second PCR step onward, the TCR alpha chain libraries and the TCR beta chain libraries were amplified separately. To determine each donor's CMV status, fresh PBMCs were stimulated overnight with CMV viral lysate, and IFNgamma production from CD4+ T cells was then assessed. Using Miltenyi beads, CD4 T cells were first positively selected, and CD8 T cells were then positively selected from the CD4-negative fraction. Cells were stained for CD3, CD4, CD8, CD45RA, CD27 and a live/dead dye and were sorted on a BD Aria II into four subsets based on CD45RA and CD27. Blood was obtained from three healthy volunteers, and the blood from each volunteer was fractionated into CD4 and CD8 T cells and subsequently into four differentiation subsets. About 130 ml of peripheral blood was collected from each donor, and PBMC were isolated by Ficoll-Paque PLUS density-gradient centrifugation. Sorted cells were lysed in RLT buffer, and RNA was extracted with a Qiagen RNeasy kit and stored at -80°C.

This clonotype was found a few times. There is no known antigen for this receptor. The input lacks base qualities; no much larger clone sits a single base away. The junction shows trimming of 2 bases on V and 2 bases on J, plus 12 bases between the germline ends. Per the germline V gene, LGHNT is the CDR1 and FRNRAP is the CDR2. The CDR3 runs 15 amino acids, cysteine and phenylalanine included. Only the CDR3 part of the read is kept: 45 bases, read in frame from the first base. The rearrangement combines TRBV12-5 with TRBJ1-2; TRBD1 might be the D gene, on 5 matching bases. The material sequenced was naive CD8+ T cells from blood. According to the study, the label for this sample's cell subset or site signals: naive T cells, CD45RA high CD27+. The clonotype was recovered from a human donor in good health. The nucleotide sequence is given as TGTGCTAGTGGTTTGTTCTCGGACAAAAACTATGGCTACACCTTC. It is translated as CASGLFSDKNYGYTF. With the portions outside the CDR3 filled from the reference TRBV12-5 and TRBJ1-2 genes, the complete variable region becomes DARVTQTPRHKVTEMGQEVTMRCQPILGHNTVFWYRQTMMQGLELLAYFRNRAPLDDSGMPKDRFSAEMPDATLATLKIQPSEPRDSAVYFCASGLFSDKNYGYTFGSGTRLTVV.